The source of this T cell receptor (beta chain) is a study of blood T cell repertoires in COVID-19. Study in general: Whether acute or convalescent, the COVID-19 samples came from the United States, Italy and Spain.

Participants were aged about 18 to 100 years from approximately 25 US areas. Original methodology: Reference gene primer amplification in the assay estimated nucleated cell counts. The protocol was immunoSEQ multiplex PCR, while the TCRdb copy is restricted to in-frame clones and leaves out a portion. The D gene and trimming were derived from the DNA, and the V and J assignments and clone size from that table. The sample holds about 140,000 clones; approximately 83% are singletons and the top ten take around 5%. V lost 4 bases, J lost 6 bases, and 9 bases stayed unmatched. This CDR3 has 14 amino acids. CDR1 and CDR2 from the germline V gene are SGHRS and YFSETQ.

The V and J genes are TRBV5-1 and TRBJ2-7; TRBD1 matches at 8 bases. The TCR was taken from a man between 65 and 85 years old who had been exposed to COVID-19. Material for sequencing was PBMCs or T cells enriched from blood (not recorded which). CDR3 amino acids: CASSGRTGTGEQYF. The DNA of the CDR3 is TGCGCCAGCAGCGGAAGGACAGGGACGGGCGAGCAGTACTTC.